These 15 T cell receptor beta chains originate from one sample sequenced in a study of read filtering for tumor transcriptome and immune sequencing. This library used about 360 ng RNA and molecular barcoded adaptors spanning alpha/delta and beta/gamma chains. One entry per CDR3 protein, called by TCRdb with MiXCR from the reads. The sample consists of tens of thousands of distinct CDR3 sequences, more than 10% of them appearing once. Sequencing used a population of CD138-negative cells sorted from bone marrow. Every receptor here comes from a donor at least 40 years old with multiple myeloma.

This clonotype has at least ten counts. The V and J genes are TRBV2 and TRBJ2-1; the match to TRBD2 covers 7 bases. CDR3 length: 16 amino acids. The germline V gene encodes CDR1 SNHLY and CDR2 FYNNEI. V lost 3 bases, J lost 3 bases, and 8 bases stayed unmatched. The CDR3 protein is CASSDIGGRGYNEQFF. DNA of the CDR3: TGTGCCAGCAGTGATATCGGCGGGAGAGGCTACAATGAGCAGTTCTTC.

This clonotype was detected many times. V is TRBV6-5 and J is TRBJ2-1; D possibly uses TRBD1 or TRBD2 (5 bases each). This CDR3 has 14 residues. Trimming left V 4 bases short and J 9 bases short, with 16 bases between. Germline V gene data show CDR1 as MNHEY and CDR2 as SVGAGI. For the CDR3, the DNA is TGTGCCAGCAGTTGCGTAGGGTTTGGGGGTGAGCAGTTCTTC. Amino acids: CASSCVGFGGEQFF.

This clonotype was found a few times. A single base separates this from a much larger clone, so it may be a read error. The chain uses TRBV11-2 and TRBJ2-3; D is unresolved. This CDR3 is built from 14 residues. The V end lost 6 bases, the J end lost 4 bases, and 14 bases lay between the germline ends. CDR1 is SGHAT, CDR2 FQNNGV, per germline. The CDR3 is CASRSQRMSDTQYF. The CDR3 bases are TGTGCCAGCAGATCTCAGAGAATGTCAGATACGCAGTATTTT.

The table lists this clonotype with many counts. This chain links TRBV29-1 with TRBJ2-3, with TRBD2 identical over 8 bases. The V gene end was trimmed by 4 bases and the J gene end by 3 bases; junction bases not matched to a gene: 12. CDR3 size: 16 residues. CDR1 and CDR2 from the germline V gene are SQVTM and ANQGSEA. The DNA for the CDR3 is TGCAGCGTTGTCCCAGGGGCGGGAGGTCCTACAGATACGCAGTATTTT. It translates to CSVVPGAGGPTDTQYF.

In regard to this clonotype: Just one base apart from a much larger clone, this may be a read error. The chain combines TRBV5-6 with TRBJ2-1, with TRBD2 matching over 15 bases. CDR3 size: 18 residues. Germline V gene sequence: CDR1 SGHDT, CDR2 YYEEEE. This chain's CDR3 is CASSAGTSGRSSCNEQFF. CDR3 nucleotide sequence: TGTGCCAGCAGCGCCGGGACTAGCGGGAGGAGCTCCTGCAATGAGCAGTTCTTC.

The chain links TRBV6-5 to TRBJ2-1; 11 bases match TRBD2. The CDR3 has 16 amino acids. The ends lost 4 bases at V and 6 bases at J; junction bases unmatched: 8. In germline, CDR1 is MNHEY, CDR2 SVGAGI. The CDR3 DNA reads TGTGCCAGCAGTTTCATAACTAGCGGGGGAGGCAATGAGCAGTTCTTC. This encodes CASSFITSGGGNEQFF.

The rearrangement uses TRBV7-9 and TRBJ2-5, with 7 bases that match TRBD2. J lost 7 bases, V lost 1 base, and 9 bases had no gene match. The germline V gene has CDR1 SEHNR and CDR2 FQNEAQ (reference sequence). CDR3 length: 15 amino acids. In nucleotides, the CDR3 is TGTGCCAGCAGCTTAGGCGGCAGGCCGGGGGGGACCCAGTACTTC. Translated: CASSLGGRPGGTQYF.

This clonotype occurred many times. V gene TRBV29-1 combines with J gene TRBJ2-3; D remains ambiguous. V dropped 5 bases and J dropped 4 bases, with 13 bases sitting between them. CDR1 is SQVTM, CDR2 ANQGSEA, per germline. The CDR3 totals 13 residues. The CDR3: CSVQNRVADTQYF. In nucleotides, the CDR3 is TGCAGCGTTCAGAATCGGGTCGCAGATACGCAGTATTTT.

This clonotype has at least ten counts. The gene calls are TRBV7-2 and TRBJ1-1; 8 nucleotides agree with TRBD1. The V and J ends lost 5 bases and 4 bases, in that order; junction bases with no gene match: 9. Germline CDR1 reads SGHTA; CDR2 reads FQGNSA. The CDR3 has 15 residues. DNA of the CDR3: TGTGCCAGCAGCCTCCGGACAGGGAAAGGCACTGAAGCTTTCTTT. This translates into CASSLRTGKGTEAFF. Using reference TRBV7-2 and TRBJ1-1 for the parts outside the CDR3, the full variable domain is GAGVSQSPSNKVTEKGKDVELRCDPISGHTALYWYRQSLGQGLEFLIYFQGNSAPDKSGLPSDRFSAERTGGSVSTLTIQRTQQEDSAVYLCASSLRTGKGTEAFFGQGTRLTVV.

This clonotype was detected only a few times. It is likely a read error: a sequence one base away is far more abundant. The chain couples TRBV5-6 to TRBJ2-1; 11 bases align to TRBD2. Germline values: CDR1 SGHDT, CDR2 YYEEEE. The V and J ends lost 2 bases and 8 bases, in that order; junction bases with no gene match: 12. This CDR3 has 17 amino acids. CDR3 in DNA: TGTGCCAGCAGCTTTCTCTTAGCGGGAGGGGCCTCGGATGAGCAGTTCTTC. Its translation is CASSFLLAGGASDEQFF.

This clonotype was observed many times. The chain uses TRBV5-1 and TRBJ1-6; D remains ambiguous. Trimming took off 0 bases at V and 13 bases at J, with 11 bases between the two ends. The CDR3 extends over 13 amino acids. Germline V gives CDR1 SGHRS, CDR2 YFSETQ. CDR3 sequence: CASSLDRETPLHF. The CDR3, as DNA: TGCGCCAGCAGCTTGGATCGGGAAACTCCCCTCCACTTT.

This clonotype has just a few counts. This likely reflects a read error, since a far larger clone is one base away. The genes are TRBV12-3 or TRBV12-4 and TRBJ2-2; 9 nucleotides agree with TRBD1. V shed 5 bases and J 10 bases; nucleotides not matched to a gene: 8. The CDR3 is 14 residues long. The CDR3 protein is CASSKWTGDEELFF. Here the CDR3 DNA reads TGTGCCAGCAGTAAATGGACAGGGGACGAGGAGCTGTTTTTT.

This clonotype was counted ten times or more. This chain links TRBV20-1 with TRBJ1-1; D gene unclear. CDR1 is DFQATT, CDR2 SNEGSKA, per germline (reference sequence). Trimming left V 0 bases short and J 7 bases short, with 9 bases between. This CDR3 has 12 amino acids. The CDR3 loop reads CSAREGRYEAFF. In nucleotides, the CDR3 is TGCAGTGCTAGAGAAGGACGGTATGAAGCTTTCTTT.

This clonotype was counted ten times or more. V gene TRBV3-1 combines with J gene TRBJ2-1; 9 bases fit TRBD2. There are 19 residues in the CDR3. With V trimmed by 7 bases and J by 3 bases, 19 bases remained unmatched. The germline V gene has CDR1 LGHDT and CDR2 YNNKEL (reference sequence). CDR3 loop: CASTAGRSRGGRGYNEQFF. The DNA for the CDR3 is TGTGCCAGCACGGCTGGTAGGTCCCGTGGCGGGAGGGGCTACAATGAGCAGTTCTTC.

This clonotype came up many times. This rearrangement joins TRBV6-1 to TRBJ2-1; 10 nucleotides agree with TRBD2. Germline V gene sequence: CDR1 MNHNS, CDR2 SASEGT. Trimming took 4 bases from V and 0 from J; bases not matched to a gene: 6. The length of the CDR3 is 17 residues. For the CDR3, the DNA is TGTGCCAGCAGTGGACTAGCGGGCCTCAGCTCCTACAATGAGCAGTTCTTC. Translation: CASSGLAGLSSYNEQFF.